This T cell receptor beta chain stems from a study of blood T cell repertoires in COVID-19 (dated by TCRdb to 2020 to 2021). Study-wide context: Samples covering the acute and convalescent phases of COVID-19 were provided by collaborators in the United States, Italy and Spain. The sample metadata nearly always contained a de-identified subject ID, COVID-19 status, age in years and sex. The prospective study material was composed of cDNA or gDNA derived from T cells, B-cell-depleted T cells, or PBMCs. The samples were drawn from two sources: the first 160 participants of the ongoing ImmuneRACE study, and 1,200 or so subjects contributed by 6 global collaborators. The repertoires were released in a freely available public database meant as a resource for research on the immune response to SARS-CoV-2. Subjects who had been exposed to COVID-19, were actively infected with it, or had recovered from it provided the deeply sampled blood TCRbeta repertoires that made up the dataset. Where HLA class I and class II types were available, the types were taken from metadata supplied by the sample provider, not from assay-based typing.

In the prospective study, participants were roughly 18 to 95 years old, resided in 25 or so geographic areas of the United States, and were enrolled through a virtual design. In the prospective study, cohorts were assigned on the basis of participant-reported clinical history obtained from a screening survey and a study questionnaire. Recovered participants in ImmuneRACE Cohort 3 were defined by two consecutive negative NP/OP PCR tests, clearance by a healthcare professional, or resolution of symptoms. Each participant in the prospective study had whole blood, serum and a nasopharyngeal or oropharyngeal swab collected by mobile phlebotomists. Prospective study participants could optionally give additional blood draws and questionnaires over an approximately two-month period. Before DNA extraction, blood samples from the prospective study were shipped at room temperature or frozen. V and J are truncated by 1 base and 0 bases respectively, leaving an intervening sequence of 7 bases. Spanning cysteine to phenylalanine, the CDR3 consists of 16 amino acids. Solely the CDR3 DNA is kept, with 48 bases framed from the first base. The germline V gene yields SGHTA for CDR1 and FQGTGA for CDR2.

This clone has just one count. Which antigen it targets is not known. No quality values exist for individual bases; no much larger clone is one base distant. TCRbeta CDR3 regions were amplified from genomic DNA using the immunoSEQ Assay, a bias-controlled multiplex PCR. The published analysis was carried out like this. Within the assay, amplification of reference gene primers was used to estimate how many nucleated cells each sample contained. To quantify the absolute abundance of each unique TCRbeta CDR3 rearrangement, sequence reads were collapsed and filtered. For each sample, productive Simpson clonality was calculated by taking the square root of Simpson's diversity index across productive rearrangements. TCRdb stores this immuneACCESS table with in-frame sequences only. Part of the clones is absent; in the studies checked, under half of the shortfall reflects unresolved V genes, and no reason is known for the rest. V, J and clone size are those of that table, while D and trimming were read from the DNA. The table for this sample lists under 300,000 clones; around 90% of them were counted only once. Of the sample, less than 2% falls within the top ten clones.

General conclusions and limits of the study: The quantity of clinical and demographic metadata differed by source and by participant and was supplied without curation.

The chain was built from TRBV7-3 and TRBJ2-6, with the identity of the D gene unclear. The sequence was collected from a woman aged 40-49 years who had recovered from COVID-19. The sample consisted of PBMCs or T cells enriched from blood (not recorded which). The nucleotide sequence reads as follows: TGTGCCAGCAGCTTAATTCCGAGCTCTGGGGCCAACGTCCTGACTTTC. This is translated as CASSLIPSSGANVLTF.